These 9 T cell receptor beta chains were all obtained from the same sample, sequenced in a study of cytomegalovirus exposure and HLA in healthy donors. Primers: 60 Vbeta forward and 13 Jbeta reverse. Using immunoSEQ multiplex PCR, the repertoire was profiled, and TCRdb retains in-frame clones only, with some absent. The repertoire holds approximately 210,000 clones, with about 89% as singletons. The sample consisted of PBMCs. These receptors were collected from a man aged 30 to 45 in good health and CMV-seronegative.

This clone was seen a handful of times. The CDR3: CASSQAGLYNEQFF. The CDR3 DNA is TGTGCCAGCAGCCAAGCGGGACTTTACAATGAGCAGTTCTTC. The genes are TRBV4-2 and TRBJ2-1, with TRBD2 as a possible D gene (6 bases). V was clipped by 1 base and J by 4 bases, with 8 bases between them. The CDR3 length is 14 residues. CDR1 and CDR2 from the germline V gene are LGHNA and YNFKEQ.

The chain carries TRBV5-1 and TRBJ1-6, with 11 bases fitting TRBD1. J was trimmed by 10 bases and V by 3 bases; bases with no gene match: 12. This CDR3 comprises 17 residues. CDR1 SGHRS and CDR2 YFSETQ come from the germline V gene. The CDR3 nucleotides are TGCGCCAGCAGCTATAGGGGGGACAGGGGGTATCAGTCACCCCTCCACTTT. The encoded protein is CASSYRGDRGYQSPLHF.

The rearrangement uses TRBV10-3 and TRBJ1-2, with 9 bases identical to TRBD1. V shed 2 bases and J 1 base; nucleotides not matched to a gene: 2. This CDR3 contains 15 residues. Germline CDR1 is ENHRY and CDR2 is SYGVKD. CDR3: CAISETDRGNYGYTF. Written as DNA, the CDR3 is TGTGCCATCAGTGAGACGGACAGGGGTAACTATGGCTACACCTTC.

The CDR3 spells CSVEEWGQVNYGYTF. The CDR3 coding sequence is TGCAGCGTTGAAGAGTGGGGACAGGTAAACTATGGCTACACCTTC. The chain employs TRBV29-1 and TRBJ1-2, with TRBD1 matching 8 bases. The CDR3 is made up of 15 amino acids. Germline V gives CDR1 SQVTM, CDR2 ANQGSEA. Unmatched junction bases numbered 5, after V lost 0 bases and J lost 2 bases.

V gene TRBV27 combines with J gene TRBJ2-1; D gene ambiguous. CDR1 and CDR2 from the germline V gene are MNHEY and SMNVEV (reference sequence). CDR3 length: 14 residues. Trimming shortened V by 3 bases and J by 0 bases, and 6 bases separated the two germline ends. The CDR3 region is CASSLVASYNEQFF. The CDR3 nucleotides read TGTGCCAGCAGTTTGGTAGCCTCCTACAATGAGCAGTTCTTC.

This chain joins TRBV9 and TRBJ1-1; TRBD1 is a possible D gene (5 bases). CDR1 is SGDLS, CDR2 YYNGEE, per germline. V lost 7 bases and J lost 10, with 17 bases in between. The CDR3 spans 12 residues. The CDR3, as DNA: TGTGCCAGCGGTGGGGGGGATCGAAGAGCTTTCTTT. Translation gives CASGGGDRRAFF.

The V and J genes are TRBV5-5 and TRBJ1-2, with D tentatively TRBD1 (6 bases). Trimming took 4 bases from V and 4 from J, leaving 14 bases between them. This CDR3 spans 14 amino acids. Per the germline V gene, CDR1 is SGHKS and CDR2 is YYEKEE (reference sequence). CDR3 nucleotides: TGTGCCAGCAGCCGTGCGTGGACAGCCTATGGCTACACCTTC. This sequence encodes CASSRAWTAYGYTF.

This chain connects TRBV4-1 to TRBJ2-3; maybe TRBD2 (6 bases). The V and J ends lost 0 bases and 4 bases respectively, with 17 bases between them. The CDR3 totals 17 residues. Germline CDR1 is MGHRA and CDR2 is YSYEKL. The CDR3 region is CASSQDTLTRAADTQYF. The CDR3, as DNA: TGCGCCAGCAGCCAAGATACCCTGACTAGGGCGGCAGATACGCAGTATTTT.

V usage is TRBV28 and J usage is TRBJ2-7, with D possibly being TRBD1 (6 bases). The CDR3 consists of 17 residues. The germline V and J ends were trimmed by 6 bases and 4 bases, with 25 bases remaining between them. Germline V gene sequence: CDR1 MDHEN, CDR2 SYDVKM. The CDR3 here is CASRGDGRDIPIYEQYF. The CDR3 bases are TGTGCCAGCAGGGGAGATGGCCGGGACATTCCCATTTACGAGCAGTACTTC.